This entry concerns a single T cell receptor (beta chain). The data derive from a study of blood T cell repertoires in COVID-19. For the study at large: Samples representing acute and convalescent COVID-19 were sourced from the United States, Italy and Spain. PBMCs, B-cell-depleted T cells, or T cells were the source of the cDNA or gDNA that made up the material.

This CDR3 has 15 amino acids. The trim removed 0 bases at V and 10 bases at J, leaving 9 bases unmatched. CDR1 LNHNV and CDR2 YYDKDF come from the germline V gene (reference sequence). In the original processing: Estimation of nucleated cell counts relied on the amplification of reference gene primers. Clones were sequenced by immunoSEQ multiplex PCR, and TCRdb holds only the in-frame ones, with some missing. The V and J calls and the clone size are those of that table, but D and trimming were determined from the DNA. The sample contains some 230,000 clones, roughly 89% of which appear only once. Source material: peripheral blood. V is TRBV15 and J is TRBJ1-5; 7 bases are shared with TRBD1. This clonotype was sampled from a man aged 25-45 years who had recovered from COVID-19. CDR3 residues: CATSRDMTGSGPQHF. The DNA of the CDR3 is TGTGCCACCAGCAGAGATATGACAGGGAGTGGACCCCAGCATTTT.